A single sample is the source of the 2 T cell receptor beta chains below, sequenced in a study of cytomegalovirus exposure and HLA in healthy donors. Primers: 60 Vbeta forward and 13 Jbeta reverse. Some clones are missing from TCRdb's copy, which holds only in-frame ones; the method was immunoSEQ multiplex PCR. This sample yields 55,000 to 70,000 clones, of which roughly 77% are seen a single time; 5% to 7% belongs to the top ten. Specimen: PBMCs. The receptors originated from a woman younger than 45 in good health and CMV-seronegative.

The chain links TRBV6-5 to TRBJ2-5, with a weak D call TRBD1 (5 bases). CDR3 length equals 14 residues. V was clipped by 7 bases and J by 3 bases, with 15 bases between them. CDR1 and CDR2 from the germline V gene are MNHEY and SVGAGI. The CDR3 sequence is CASKGLVNKETQYF. CDR3 nucleotides: TGTGCCAGCAAGGGGCTCGTAAACAAAGAGACCCAGTACTTC.

This clone was counted a few times. The gene calls are TRBV10-1 and TRBJ2-7, with 7 positions matching TRBD1. After removal of 9 bases from V and 2 bases from J, the junction contained 13 bases not matched to a gene. The CDR3 is 15 residues long. Germline CDR1 WNHNN, CDR2 SYGVQD (reference sequence). The CDR3 DNA reads TGCGCCAGTTCCGATGTCCGGGACAGACCCTACGAGCAGTACTTC. Translating gives CASSDVRDRPYEQYF.